The present TCR beta chain was sequenced within a study of blood T cells in healthy people across ages. General study points: Diversity estimates drawn from one million T cells were deemed underestimates.

Primers used in a second PCR of roughly 6 to 12 cycles were a sample-barcoded 5' primer and a J-beta primer mix. Via MiXCR, TCRdb re-called the 5' RACE reads, giving one row per CDR3 protein. The table includes fewer than 2 million distinct CDR3 sequences, around 40% detected once. Ten milliliters of peripheral blood were drawn from each donor into EDTA-treated tubes. This clonotype came up a few times. Its antigen is unknown. The V gene lost 3 bases and the J gene lost 5 bases, with 15 bases spanning the gap. The CDR3 sequence is 15 residues long. In germline, CDR1 is SGHRS, CDR2 YFSETQ. The rearrangement joins TRBV5-1 to TRBJ2-1; the D gene is possibly TRBD1 (5 bases). The sequenced sample consisted of blood. This TCR was recovered from a human donor in good health. The CDR3 nucleotides are TGCGCCAGCAGCTCCCAGCCCCTAGGGGACAATGAGCAGTTCTTC. Its translation: CASSSQPLGDNEQFF.